This passage covers 11 T cell receptor beta chains from one sample sequenced in a study of cytomegalovirus exposure and HLA in healthy donors. Use of 60 Vbeta and 13 Jbeta primers characterized the PCR. Profiling relied on immunoSEQ multiplex PCR, and the TCRdb table lists in-frame clones only, not all of them. The table lists about 150,000 clones, 55% to 70% of them singletons, with approximately 2.9% in the top ten. The sequenced sample was PBMCs. The receptors shown here come from a young woman in good health and CMV-seropositive.

In the case of this clone: A much bigger clone sits one base away, suggesting this may be a read error. Other DNA sequences in this specimen translate into the identical CDR3. The gene calls are TRBV7-9 and TRBJ1-1, with a tentative D call TRBD1 (5 bases). Trimming took 5 bases from V and 1 from J, leaving 8 bases between them. From germline, CDR1 is SEHNR and CDR2 FQNEAQ (reference sequence). The CDR3 runs to 13 residues. This chain's CDR3 is CASSLDRNTEAFF. In DNA form, the CDR3 reads TGTGCCAGCAGCCTCGACAGGAACACTGAAGCTTTCTTT. The full variable domain, with the rest looked up from reference TRBV7-9 and TRBJ1-1, is DTGVSQNPRHKITKRGQNVTFRCDPISEHNRLYWYRQTLGQGPEFLTYFQNEAQLEKSRLLSDRFSAERPKGSFSTLEIQRTEQGDSAMYLCASSLDRNTEAFFGQGTRLTVV.

The chain combines TRBV7-3 with TRBJ2-5, with unresolved D. V lost 2 bases to trimming and J lost 6 bases, with 16 bases between them. The CDR3 is made up of 15 amino acids. Germline V gives CDR1 SGHTA, CDR2 FQGTGA. The DNA for the CDR3 is TGTGCCAGCAGCTTATTTTCAGGATCGTCCAAGACCCAGTACTTC. Translated, it gives CASSLFSGSSKTQYF.

The chain is built from TRBV15 and TRBJ2-1; TRBD1 matches at 8 bases. The V gene's germline CDR1 is LNHNV and CDR2 YYDKDF (reference sequence). Unmatched junction bases numbered 6, after V lost 3 bases and J lost 5 bases. The CDR3 sequence is 15 residues long. The CDR3 region has the DNA TGTGCCACCAGCAGTGATGGGACAGGCAACAATGAGCAGTTCTTC. It codes for CATSSDGTGNNEQFF. Variable domain in full (rest from reference TRBV15 and TRBJ2-1): DAMVIQNPRYQVTQFGKPVTLSCSQTLNHNVMYWYQQKSSQAPKLLFHYYDKDFNNEADTPDNFQSRRPNTSFCFLDIRSPGLGDTAMYLCATSSDGTGNNEQFFGPGTRLTVL.

V gene TRBV19 combines with J gene TRBJ2-5; no definite D call. The germline CDR1 and CDR2 sequences are LNHDA and SQIVND (reference sequence). This CDR3 comprises 13 residues. V lost 2 bases and J 2 bases, leaving 6 bases between the germline ends. CDR3 protein: CASSINWQETQYF. In DNA form, the CDR3 reads TGTGCCAGTAGTATAAACTGGCAAGAGACCCAGTACTTC.

This clone was seen only once. The rearrangement uses TRBV27 and TRBJ2-1; 13 bases line up with TRBD2. The junction had 5 bases not matched to a gene; V was cut back by 2 bases and J by 7 bases. Germline V gene lookup returns CDR1 MNHEY and CDR2 SMNVEV (reference sequence). This CDR3 region has 16 residues. The CDR3 reads CASSLRLAGGRNEQFF. The CDR3 nucleotides are TGTGCCAGCAGTTTACGACTAGCGGGGGGTAGAAATGAGCAGTTCTTC.

V gene TRBV19 combines with J gene TRBJ2-3, with 8 bases lining up with TRBD1. The CDR3 spans 15 residues. V lost 5 bases and J lost 6; bases outside the gene matches: 10. Germline-derived CDR1 and CDR2 are LNHDA and SQIVND (reference sequence). CDR3 loop: CASSLGPGGWDTQYF. The CDR3 bases are TGTGCCAGTAGTCTAGGGCCAGGGGGCTGGGATACGCAGTATTTT.

The chain combines TRBV5-1 with TRBJ2-2; possibly TRBD1 for D (5 bases). The CDR3 totals 15 residues. Germline lookup yields CDR1 SGHRS and CDR2 YFSETQ. V lost 4 bases to trimming and J lost 1 base, with 11 bases between them. This CDR3 is CASSTYQGNTGELFF. The CDR3, as DNA: TGCGCCAGCAGCACTTATCAGGGGAACACCGGGGAGCTGTTTTTT.

V and J are TRBV5-4 and TRBJ1-5; TRBD1 might be the D (6 bases). The CDR3 consists of 16 residues. Germline V gives CDR1 SGHNT, CDR2 YYREEE (reference sequence). V lost 0 bases and J lost 2, with 12 bases in between. CDR3 sequence: CASSLEGGEGNQPQHF. In DNA form, the CDR3 reads TGTGCCAGCAGCTTGGAGGGGGGGGAAGGCAATCAGCCCCAGCATTTT.

Turning to this clone: The sample holds other DNA sequences that translate to the same CDR3. The chain is built from TRBV7-9 and TRBJ2-5; no firm D call. The CDR3 runs to 14 residues. Looked up from germline, CDR1 is SEHNR and CDR2 is FQNEAQ (reference sequence). V shed 0 bases and J shed 2 bases, with 7 bases lying between them. CDR3 bases: TGTGCCAGCAGCTTAGCTTCGGGTCAAGAGACCCAGTACTTC. Translation: CASSLASGQETQYF.

This chain uses TRBV11-3 with TRBJ1-2; 7 positions agree with TRBD1. This CDR3 has 17 amino acids. Germline CDR1 SGHNT, CDR2 YENEEA. Trimming cost V 1 base and J 2 bases; bases outside gene matches: 10. The CDR3: CASSLVGTAVRNYGYTF. The CDR3 DNA reads TGTGCCAGCAGCTTAGTCGGGACAGCGGTGAGGAACTATGGCTACACCTTC.

V is TRBV5-1 and J is TRBJ1-3, with a weak D call TRBD1 (5 bases). Germline CDR1 SGHRS, CDR2 YFSETQ. V was pared by 0 bases and J by 4 bases, with 5 bases between. The CDR3 is made up of 13 amino acids. The CDR3 sequence: CASSLAGGNTIYF. CDR3 in DNA: TGCGCCAGCAGCTTGGCAGGGGGAAACACCATATATTTT.